The T cell receptor (beta chain) under discussion was sequenced for a study of cytomegalovirus exposure and HLA in healthy donors. Study results and caveats: The study had only CMV serostatus as immune exposure information. Clonal expansion was found to be greater in HLA-associated TCR beta chains than in equally common others in a later analysis. A later analysis linked a missense DCLRE1C variant to TCR beta V- and J-gene trimming.

The study ran its PCR with 60 Vbeta and 13 Jbeta primers. TCRdb keeps only in-frame clones here, not all; method: immunoSEQ multiplex PCR. The table shows about 120,000 clones, with around four fifths occurring only once. As regards this clone: The antigen remains unidentified.

Germline V CDR1 and CDR2: MGHRA, YSYEKL. The CDR3 consists of 15 residues. The V and J ends lost 0 bases and 6 bases respectively, with 15 bases between them. The sequence was collected from a woman aged 40 to 49 in good health and CMV-seronegative. Sequenced sample: PBMCs. The rearrangement links TRBV4-1 to TRBJ2-7; no firm D call. The CDR3 loop reads CASSQDSSPSGEQYF. Written as DNA, the CDR3 is TGCGCCAGCAGCCAAGATAGTAGTCCCTCGGGCGAGCAGTACTTC.